One sample yielded the 20 T cell receptor beta chains listed below, sequenced in a study of response to subunit inactivated influenza vaccine. In TCRdb, the RT-PCR reads were re-called with MiXCR into one record per CDR3 protein. There are some 200,000 distinct CDR3 sequences in the sample; 10% to 15% occur only once, and around 28% lies in the top ten. The data also belong to a second study, concerning T cells expressing NK-cell markers. That report notes: Generation of TCR beta cDNA was performed by 5'RACE template switching incorporating UMIs.

Sequences were derived from CD8+ T cells sorted from PBMCs, sampled less than 13 days after vaccination. The source of these receptors is a man aged 45-65 years who received an inactivated influenza vaccine.

Comments on this clonotype: A read error may produce the germline difference seen at one junction end. The V gene is TRBV6-2 or TRBV6-3, the J gene TRBJ2-1; either TRBD1 or TRBD2 may supply D (5 bases each). This CDR3 region has 13 residues. Germline CDR1 is MNHEY and CDR2 is SVGEGT. For the CDR3, the DNA is TGTGCCAGCAGTTACACACGGACTGACGGGGCCATATGG. This sequence encodes CASSYTRTDGAIW.

In this sample, this clonotype turned up a few times. The chain links TRBV7-9 to TRBJ2-2, with 9 bases lining up with TRBD2. V was clipped by 8 bases and J by 7 bases; unmatched bases: 11. This CDR3 spans 15 amino acids. Germline values: CDR1 SEHNR, CDR2 FQNEAQ (reference sequence). The CDR3 here is CASEGASGTVGELFF. The CDR3 DNA follows: TGTGCCAGCGAGGGTGCTAGCGGGACGGTCGGGGAGCTGTTTTTT.

This clonotype has only a few counts. This rearrangement joins TRBV5-6 to TRBJ2-7; D uncertain. There are 12 residues in the CDR3. Trimming shortened V by 2 bases and J by 6 bases, and 9 bases separated the two germline ends. The germline V gene has CDR1 SGHDT and CDR2 YYEEEE. DNA for the CDR3: TGTGCCAGCAGCTTCGGATTGGGCGAGCAGTACTTC. Its protein product is CASSFGLGEQYF.

Many counts were recorded for this clonotype. This chain connects TRBV12-3 or TRBV12-4 to TRBJ2-7; D possibly corresponds to TRBD1 (6 bases). Trimming cost V 6 bases and J 0 bases, with 15 bases left between them. This CDR3 is 15 amino acids long. The CDR3 is CASRAMDRGSYEQYF. The CDR3 bases are TGTGCCAGCAGAGCTATGGACAGAGGCTCCTACGAGCAGTACTTC.

This clonotype has just a few counts. This chain links TRBV6-1 with TRBJ2-4, with D perhaps TRBD1 (6 bases). Germline-derived CDR1 and CDR2 are MNHNS and SASEGT. This CDR3 spans 16 amino acids. The V gene lost 5 bases and the J gene lost 3 bases, with 17 bases spanning the gap. This CDR3 is CASSKQGVMDKNIQYF. The CDR3 bases are TGTGCCAGCAGTAAACAGGGTGTGATGGACAAAAACATTCAGTACTTC.

The rearrangement links TRBV6-5 to TRBJ1-6; weak D call: TRBD1 (5 bases). With 0 bases removed from V and 10 bases from J, the gap between germline ends came to 13 bases. CDR3 size: 15 residues. CDR1 is MNHEY, CDR2 SVGAGI, per germline. CDR3 protein: CASSYSSRERSPLHF. The CDR3 nucleotides are TGTGCCAGCAGTTACTCTAGCAGGGAGCGGTCACCCCTCCACTTT.

This chain links TRBV2 with TRBJ2-1; 9 nucleotides match TRBD2. Germline CDR1 is SNHLY and CDR2 is FYNNEI. CDR3 size: 16 residues. V lost 1 base, J lost 9 bases, and 10 bases stayed unmatched. The CDR3 here is CASSEGGIAGAFEQFF. For the CDR3, the DNA is TGTGCCAGCAGTGAAGGAGGGATAGCGGGAGCGTTTGAGCAGTTCTTC.

The CDR3 spells CASSPQGAIAYEQYF. The CDR3 DNA is TGCGCCAGCAGCCCCCAGGGGGCCATCGCCTACGAGCAGTACTTC. This chain links TRBV4-1 with TRBJ2-7; 8 bases match TRBD1. Germline V CDR1 and CDR2: MGHRA, YSYEKL. Trimming cost V 4 bases and J 2 bases; bases outside gene matches: 7. This CDR3 region has 15 residues.

This clonotype was detected only a few times. The V and J genes are TRBV7-8 and TRBJ2-3; 7 bases are a match to TRBD1. V shed 5 bases and J 0 bases; nucleotides not matched to a gene: 5. CDR1 and CDR2 (germline): SGHVS, FQNEAQ. The CDR3 is 15 residues long. The CDR3 coding sequence is TGTGCCAGCAGCCCAGCGACAGGGAGCACAGATACGCAGTATTTT. As protein: CASSPATGSTDTQYF.

This clonotype was observed a few times. The chain uses TRBV28 and TRBJ2-5; TRBD2 might be the D (6 bases). CDR3 size: 15 residues. The V end was cut by 6 bases, the J end by 1 base, with 15 bases between. Per germline, CDR1 MDHEN and CDR2 SYDVKM. The CDR3 bases are TGTGCCAGCAGCCTCCACCGGGACTCCCAAGAGACCCAGTACTTC. Translating it yields CASSLHRDSQETQYF.

The chain has TRBV20-1 and TRBJ2-2; 7 positions match TRBD2. The germline V gene has CDR1 DFQATT and CDR2 SNEGSKA (reference sequence). This CDR3 contains 16 residues. V lost 3 bases and J lost 9; bases outside the gene matches: 16. The CDR3 DNA reads as TGCAGTGCTAGCCCCTGGGGGGAGGGCCCTGCCCGGGAGCTGTTTTTT. It codes for CSASPWGEGPARELFF.

This chain links TRBV4-2 with TRBJ1-5; no clear D gene. The ends were cut back, 1 base at V and 1 base at J, with 11 bases in the middle. The CDR3 runs to 16 residues. Germline assignment: CDR1 LGHNA and CDR2 YNFKEQ. CDR3 sequence: CASSQVGGESNQPQHF. The CDR3 DNA sequence: TGTGCCAGCAGCCAAGTAGGCGGGGAGAGCAATCAGCCCCAGCATTTT.

This clonotype was seen a single time. V gene TRBV28 combines with J gene TRBJ1-1, with D maybe TRBD1 (6 bases). The CDR3 has 14 amino acids. Germline V gene sequence: CDR1 MDHEN, CDR2 SYDVKM. Trimming removed 5 bases at V and 1 base at J, with 11 bases between. The CDR3 nucleotides are TGTGCCAGCAGTCCCCCGACAGGGAACACTGAAGCTTTCTTT. Residues: CASSPPTGNTEAFF.

This clonotype has a handful of counts. V usage is TRBV4-3 and J usage is TRBJ2-7; 9 nucleotides match TRBD2. With V trimmed by 4 bases and J by 2 bases, 6 bases remained unmatched. This CDR3 has 15 amino acids. Germline V CDR1 and CDR2: LGHNA, YSLEER. CDR3 sequence reads: CASSPGLASTYEQYF. The CDR3 DNA reads as TGCGCCAGCAGCCCGGGACTAGCCTCCACCTACGAGCAGTACTTC.

The V gene is TRBV7-9, the J gene TRBJ2-7; D is unresolved. The CDR3 length is 16 residues. Germline CDR1 is SEHNR and CDR2 is FQNEAQ (reference sequence). V was trimmed by 1 base and J by 7 bases, leaving 20 bases between them. The CDR3 sequence: CASSLVNGFQGLEQYF. CDR3 coding DNA: TGTGCCAGCAGCTTAGTAAACGGGTTTCAAGGTCTTGAGCAGTACTTC.

This clonotype was recorded at least ten times. The chain recombines TRBV5-6 with TRBJ2-4; TRBD1 is a possible D gene (7 bases). CDR1 is SGHDT and CDR2 is YYEEEE in the germline V gene. This CDR3 spans 16 amino acids. V lost 0 bases, J lost 3 bases, and 13 bases lay in between. The CDR3: CASSLEEGAYKNIQYF. CDR3 nucleotides: TGTGCCAGCAGCTTGGAGGAGGGGGCCTACAAAAACATTCAGTACTTC. Full variable domain (outside the CDR3, taken from reference TRBV5-6 and TRBJ2-4): DAGVTQSPTHLIKTRGQQVTLRCSPKSGHDTVSWYQQALGQGPQFIFQYYEEEERQRGNFPDRFSGHQFPNYSSELNVNALLLGDSALYLCASSLEEGAYKNIQYFGAGTRLSVL.

J is TRBJ1-2 and V is TRBV5-5; possible D gene TRBD1, 6 bases. The CDR3 totals 16 residues. The V and J ends lost 4 bases and 4 bases respectively, with 20 bases between them. The germline CDR1 and CDR2 sequences are SGHKS and YYEKEE (reference sequence). CDR3 protein: CASSVGAGEVGYGYTF. For the CDR3, the DNA is TGTGCCAGCAGCGTTGGGGCAGGGGAGGTTGGCTATGGCTACACCTTC.

This clonotype has more than one count but fewer than ten. This rearrangement joins TRBV4-2 to TRBJ2-1, with D possibly being TRBD2 (5 bases). Germline values: CDR1 LGHNA, CDR2 YNFKEQ. V lost 0 bases and J lost 9, with 9 bases in between. CDR3 length: 13 residues. CDR3 amino acids: CASSQDRAGEQFF. The CDR3 DNA reads as TGTGCCAGCAGCCAAGATAGGGCGGGTGAGCAGTTCTTC.

This chain links TRBV2 with TRBJ2-1, with 7 bases matching TRBD2. Germline CDR1 is SNHLY and CDR2 is FYNNEI. The CDR3 has 19 amino acids. CDR3 protein: CTCSFGPVVGRIPYNEQFF. For the CDR3, the DNA is TGTACCTGCAGTTTCGGGCCTGTCGTCGGGAGGATTCCCTACAATGAGCAGTTCTTC.

There are many counts of this clonotype. The gene calls are TRBV29-1 and TRBJ2-3, with TRBD1 as a possible D gene (6 bases). This CDR3 is built from 14 residues. Trimming shortened V by 4 bases and J by 2 bases, and 13 bases separated the two germline ends. In germline, CDR1 is SQVTM, CDR2 ANQGSEA. DNA of the CDR3: TGCAGCGTTGCGCGGCAGGGGAACACAGATACGCAGTATTTT. Encoded protein: CSVARQGNTDTQYF.